The 10 T cell receptor beta chains in this list originate from one sample, sequenced in a study of blood T cell repertoires in COVID-19. The repertoire was sequenced with immunoSEQ multiplex PCR; TCRdb's copy has only in-frame clones and lacks some. This table has some 83,000 clones, approximately 88% appearing once. The material sequenced was peripheral blood. The receptors shown here come from a man in his sixties with acute or convalescent COVID-19.

CDR3: CASSPAGPGDYEQYF. The DNA of the CDR3 is TGTGCCAGCAGCCCGGCGGGTCCAGGCGACTACGAGCAGTACTTC. The chain couples TRBV5-6 to TRBJ2-7; tentatively, D is TRBD2 (5 bases). Germline CDR1 and CDR2: SGHDT and YYEEEE. V shed 4 bases and J shed 3 bases, with 17 bases lying between them. This CDR3 contains 15 residues.

The chain combines TRBV21-1 with TRBJ1-4; the D call of TRBD1 is as the table states it, not checked on the DNA. TRBV21-1 is designated a pseudogene. This CDR3 contains 15 residues. CDR3 residues: CASSKKTGVHEKLFF. CDR3 sequence (DNA): TGTGCCAGCAGCAAAAAGACAGGGGTGCATGAAAAACTGTTTTTT.

This clone appeared once. The V call is TRBV19, the J call TRBJ1-2, with TRBD1 identical over 8 bases. Trimming took 6 bases from V and 8 from J; bases not matched to a gene: 11. Germline V lookup: CDR1 LNHDA, CDR2 SQIVND (reference sequence). CDR3 length: 14 amino acids. Here the CDR3 reads CASRTFTGGEGYTF. The CDR3 region has the DNA TGTGCCAGTAGGACCTTTACAGGGGGTGAAGGCTACACCTTC.

The chain recombines TRBV7-3 with TRBJ2-3, with 7 nucleotides matching TRBD1. CDR3 size: 15 residues. Germline trimming cut 5 bases from V and 2 bases from J; bases unmatched to any gene: 7. Germline loops: CDR1 SGHTA, CDR2 FQGTGA. Here the CDR3 reads CASSLTGIFTDTQYF. For the CDR3, the DNA is TGTGCCAGCAGCCTGACAGGGATATTCACAGATACGCAGTATTTT.

This chain connects TRBV18 to TRBJ1-1, with D perhaps matching TRBD1 (6 bases). From germline, CDR1 is KGHSH and CDR2 LQKENI. This CDR3 has 15 amino acids. Trimming shortened V by 3 bases and J by 0 bases, and 11 bases separated the two germline ends. The CDR3, as DNA: TGTGCCAGCTCACCGGCCAGGGGAATGAACACTGAAGCTTTCTTT. This codes for CASSPARGMNTEAFF. Supplemented by reference TRBV18 and TRBJ1-1, the full variable domain reads NAGVMQNPRHLVRRRGQEARLRCSPMKGHSHVYWYRQLPEEGLKFMVYLQKENIIDESGMPKERFSAEFPKEGPSILRIQQVVRGDSAAYFCASSPARGMNTEAFFGQGTRLTVV.

The rearrangement uses TRBV24-1 and TRBJ2-4; possibly TRBD1 for D (6 bases). CDR3 length equals 13 residues. Germline assignment: CDR1 KGHDR and CDR2 SFDVKD. Trimming shortened V by 4 bases and J by 3 bases, and 6 bases separated the two germline ends. The CDR3 loop is CATSDRGKNIQYF. The CDR3 bases are TGTGCCACCAGTGACAGGGGCAAAAACATTCAGTACTTC.

The J gene is TRBJ1-1, the V gene TRBV24-1; 8 nucleotides align to TRBD1. J gave up 3 bases and V 6 bases, and 2 bases lay outside the gene matches. The germline CDR1 and CDR2 sequences are KGHDR and SFDVKD. The CDR3 sequence is 13 residues long. The CDR3 bases are TGTGCCACCAGTCGACAGGGGTACACTGAAGCTTTCTTT. This gives the protein CATSRQGYTEAFF.

The gene calls are TRBV29-1 and TRBJ1-5; 7 bases match TRBD1. Germline V gives CDR1 SQVTM, CDR2 ANQGSEA. V lost 8 bases to trimming and J lost 6 bases; unmatched junction nucleotides: 13. CDR3 length equals 14 residues. The CDR3 sequence: CSFRTGEEGQPQHF. As DNA, the CDR3 is TGCAGCTTCCGCACAGGGGAGGAAGGTCAGCCCCAGCATTTT. The whole variable domain, remainder taken from reference TRBV29-1 and TRBJ1-5, is SAVISQKPSRDICQRGTSLTIQCQVDSQVTMMFWYRQQPGQSLTLIATANQGSEATYESGFVIDKFPISRPNLTFSTLTVSNMSPEDSSIYLCSFRTGEEGQPQHFGDGTRLSIL.

The rearrangement uses TRBV19 and TRBJ1-4; the D is unclear. Germline-derived CDR1 and CDR2 are LNHDA and SQIVND (reference sequence). V dropped 3 bases and J dropped 7 bases, with 15 bases sitting between them. The CDR3 runs 15 residues. CDR3 loop: CASSIYGSVGEKLFF. In DNA, the CDR3 is TGTGCCAGTAGTATCTACGGGTCTGTTGGTGAAAAACTGTTTTTT.

This clone came up once. The V call is TRBV6-5, the J call TRBJ2-1; TRBD1 aligns across 8 bases. V shed 2 bases, J shed 4 bases, and the junction held 1 base outside the gene matches. The CDR3 has 14 amino acids. Germline CDR1 is MNHEY and CDR2 is SVGAGI. CDR3 region: CASSYGTGYNEQFF. The CDR3 nucleotides are TGTGCCAGCAGTTACGGGACAGGATACAATGAGCAGTTCTTC.